The text below deals with one TCR beta chain. Its antigen is not identified. Researchers took blood at baseline, on cycle 4 day 1, and on cycle 7 day 1. The data were obtained in a study of OX40 agonist ivuxolimab in advanced cancers. At the level of the study: Every 2 weeks, patients got intravenous ivuxolimab at one of six dose levels (0.01-10 mg/kg). Mean age approximately 66 years, range roughly 23 to 79; approximately 83% male. Study observations and caveats: Low normalized T-cell clonal expansion was additionally recorded for some nonresponders.

Only in-frame clones appear in the TCRdb table, and some are missing; sequencing was by immunoSEQ multiplex PCR. The sample has about 14,000 clones, 87% seen once; the top ten hold approximately 61%. This CDR3 is 14 amino acids long. Looked up from germline, CDR1 is SNHLY and CDR2 is FYNNEI. The source of this sequence is an adult with an advanced solid tumor such as melanoma, head and neck, liver or kidney cancer. The sequenced sample was CD4+ or CD8+ T cells sorted from blood, obtained in a trial of the OX40 agonist ivuxolimab. The rearrangement uses TRBV2 and TRBJ1-1, with TRBD1 matching 10 bases. This CDR3 reads CVKPGQGSGTEAFF. The CDR3 DNA reads as TGTGTCAAACCGGGACAGGGGTCGGGCACTGAAGCTTTCTTT.